One sample yielded the 14 T cell receptor beta chains listed below, sequenced in a study of glioma-infiltrating T cells after dendritic cell vaccination. Time point described: after dendritic cell vaccination, including at tumor progression/relapse. Assay: immunoSEQ multiplex PCR; the TCRdb copy retains only in-frame clones and omits some. This table has 80,000 to 100,000 clones, 75% to 90% appearing once. Sequenced here: blood, sampled after dendritic cell vaccination. Source of these receptors: a human donor with glioblastoma.

This clone has just one count. The chain links TRBV5-4 to TRBJ2-1, with TRBD1 matching 11 bases. V lost 7 bases, J lost 2 bases, and 8 bases stayed unmatched. The CDR3 totals 16 residues. Germline V CDR1 and CDR2: SGHNT, YYREEE (reference sequence). Here the CDR3 DNA reads TGTGCCAGCGGGACAGGGGGAGCGTTAACCTACAATGAGCAGTTCTTC. Translating gives CASGTGGALTYNEQFF.

The chain combines TRBV28 with TRBJ2-2, with 8 positions matching TRBD2. Germline values: CDR1 MDHEN, CDR2 SYDVKM. The length of the CDR3 is 15 residues. J was trimmed by 4 bases and V by 2 bases; bases with no gene match: 3. CDR3 in amino acids: CASSLLAGLTGELFF. DNA for the CDR3: TGTGCCAGCAGTTTACTAGCGGGCCTCACCGGGGAGCTGTTTTTT.

This rearrangement joins TRBV5-1 to TRBJ1-3, with a weak D call TRBD1 (6 bases). The CDR3 spans 14 residues. Germline V gene sequence: CDR1 SGHRS, CDR2 YFSETQ. V was shortened by 5 bases and J by 1 base, with 10 bases between the two germline ends. CDR3 protein: CASRQGNSGNTIYF. CDR3 coding DNA: TGCGCCAGCAGGCAGGGGAATTCTGGAAACACCATATATTTT.

The rearrangement links TRBV5-1 to TRBJ2-1; tentative D call: TRBD1 (6 bases). The V end was cut by 2 bases, the J end by 2 bases, with 14 bases between. The CDR3 covers 16 residues. Germline CDR1 is SGHRS and CDR2 is YFSETQ. CDR3 protein: CASSFVGTLTYNEQFF. DNA for the CDR3: TGCGCCAGCAGCTTCGTTGGGACATTGACCTACAATGAGCAGTTCTTC.

J is TRBJ1-2 and V is TRBV6-1, with unresolved D. The V gene's germline CDR1 is MNHNS and CDR2 SASEGT. The CDR3 has 15 amino acids. Trimming removed 3 bases from V and 1 base from J, with 12 bases in between. In nucleotides, the CDR3 is TGTGCCAGCAGTGAGAGGGCCCGATTTAACTATGGCTACACCTTC. Its protein product is CASSERARFNYGYTF.

The genes are TRBV4-2 and TRBJ2-1, with 10 bases fitting TRBD2. Germline V gene lookup returns CDR1 LGHNA and CDR2 YNFKEQ. This CDR3 has 17 amino acids. The V and J ends lost 1 base and 6 bases, in that order; junction bases with no gene match: 9. The CDR3 here is CASSQAHWASGSNEQFF. The CDR3 bases are TGTGCCAGCAGCCAAGCACATTGGGCTAGCGGGAGCAATGAGCAGTTCTTC.

V usage is TRBV27 and J usage is TRBJ2-7; 8 bases are a match to TRBD1. CDR3 length equals 16 residues. Germline trimming cut 3 bases from V and 4 bases from J; bases unmatched to any gene: 11. CDR1 and CDR2 (germline): MNHEY, SMNVEV (reference sequence). CDR3 nucleotide sequence: TGTGCCAGCAGTTTCTTTGGGACAGGAAGGGGGTACGAGCAGTACTTC. This translates into CASSFFGTGRGYEQYF.

The sample holds one count of this clone. V usage is TRBV12-5 and J usage is TRBJ1-1, with 7 bases aligning to TRBD1. Germline V lookup: CDR1 LGHNT, CDR2 FRNRAP. This CDR3 comprises 13 residues. V gave up 5 bases and J gave up 5 bases; unmatched junction bases: 5. The CDR3 coding sequence is TGTGCTAGTGGTATAATCAGGGGGACTGAAGCTTTCTTT. It encodes CASGIIRGTEAFF.

The rearrangement uses TRBV4-1 and TRBJ1-3, with 9 bases lining up with TRBD1. The CDR3 is 17 residues long. The V segment lost 0 bases and the J segment 3 bases; nucleotides outside the gene matches: 6. Germline CDR1 reads MGHRA; CDR2 reads YSYEKL. The CDR3: CASSQDSGQGFGNTIYF. The CDR3 bases are TGCGCCAGCAGCCAAGACTCAGGACAGGGGTTTGGAAACACCATATATTTT.

The rearrangement uses TRBV6-5 and TRBJ1-2, with D tentatively TRBD1 (6 bases). The ends were cut back, 0 bases at V and 6 bases at J, with 11 bases in the middle. There are 14 residues in the CDR3. Germline values: CDR1 MNHEY, CDR2 SVGAGI. CDR3 in amino acids: CASSYSPGAHGYTF. The CDR3 DNA is TGTGCCAGCAGTTACTCGCCAGGGGCACATGGCTACACCTTC.

This chain uses TRBV7-9 with TRBJ1-1; 7 positions match TRBD1. V trimming: 6 bases; J trimming: 0 bases; junction bases outside the gene matches: 4. CDR1 is SEHNR, CDR2 FQNEAQ, per germline (reference sequence). This CDR3 has 14 amino acids. The DNA for the CDR3 is TGTGCCAGCAGTACGACAGGGTTGAACACTGAAGCTTTCTTT. Its protein product is CASSTTGLNTEAFF.

This chain joins TRBV5-4 and TRBJ1-2; D remains unclear. Per germline, CDR1 SGHNT and CDR2 YYREEE (reference sequence). V gave up 0 bases and J gave up 4 bases, with 4 bases separating them. The CDR3 is 12 residues long. CDR3 in DNA: TGTGCCAGCAGCTTGGGTAGCTATGGCTACACCTTC. Translating it yields CASSLGSYGYTF.

The chain uses TRBV14 and TRBJ2-7, with a possible D match to TRBD2 (6 bases). The CDR3 is made up of 16 amino acids. V gave up 1 base and J gave up 11 bases, with 24 bases separating them. Germline CDR1 SGHDN, CDR2 FVKESK. In DNA, the CDR3 is TGTGCCAGCAGCCAAGGCGGGCGGGGCCTCCTAGGTGTGGAGTACTTC. Protein product: CASSQGGRGLLGVEYF.

This clone was picked up a small number of times. The chain uses TRBV7-9 and TRBJ1-5; possible D gene TRBD1, 6 bases. CDR3 size: 17 residues. In germline, CDR1 is SEHNR, CDR2 FQNEAQ (reference sequence). Trimming took off 0 bases at V and 0 bases at J, with 12 bases between the two ends. The CDR3 spells CASSLAWSGDSNQPQHF. Written as DNA, the CDR3 is TGTGCCAGCAGCTTAGCATGGTCAGGGGATAGCAATCAGCCCCAGCATTTT.